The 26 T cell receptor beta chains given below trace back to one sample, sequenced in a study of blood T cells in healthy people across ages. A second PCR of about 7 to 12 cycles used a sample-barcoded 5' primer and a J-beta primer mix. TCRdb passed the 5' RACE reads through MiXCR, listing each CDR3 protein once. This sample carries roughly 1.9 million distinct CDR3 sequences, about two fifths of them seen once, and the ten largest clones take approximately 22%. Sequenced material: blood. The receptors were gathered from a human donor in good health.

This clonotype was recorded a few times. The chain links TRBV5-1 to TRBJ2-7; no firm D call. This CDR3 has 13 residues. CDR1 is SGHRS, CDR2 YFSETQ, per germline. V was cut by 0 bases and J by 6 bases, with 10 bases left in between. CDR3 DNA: TGCGCCAGCAGCTTGGGGGTATTGGGCGAGCAGTACTTC. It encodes CASSLGVLGEQYF.

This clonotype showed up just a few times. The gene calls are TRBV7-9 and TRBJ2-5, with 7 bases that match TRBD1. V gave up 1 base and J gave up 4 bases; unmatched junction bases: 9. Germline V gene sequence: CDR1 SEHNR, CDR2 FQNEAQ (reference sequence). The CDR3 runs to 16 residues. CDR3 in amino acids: CASSLGAEGAIETQYF. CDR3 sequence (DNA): TGTGCCAGCAGCTTAGGAGCCGAGGGGGCAATAGAGACCCAGTACTTC.

CDR3 amino acids: CAWSRAGGAYEQYF. The CDR3 DNA sequence: TGTGCCTGGAGTAGGGCAGGGGGAGCCTACGAGCAGTACTTC. The chain is built from TRBV30 and TRBJ2-7; the match to TRBD1 covers 7 bases. Germline-derived CDR1 and CDR2 are GTSNPN and SVGIG (reference sequence). The CDR3 sequence is 14 residues long. The V and J ends lost 2 bases and 2 bases, in that order; junction bases with no gene match: 6.

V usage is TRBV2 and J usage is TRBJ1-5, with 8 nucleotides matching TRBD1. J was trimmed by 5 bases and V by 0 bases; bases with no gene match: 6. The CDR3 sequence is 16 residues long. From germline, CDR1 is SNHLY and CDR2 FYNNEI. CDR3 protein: CASSEAFDRGDQPQHF. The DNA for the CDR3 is TGTGCCAGCAGTGAAGCTTTTGACAGGGGTGATCAGCCCCAGCATTTT.

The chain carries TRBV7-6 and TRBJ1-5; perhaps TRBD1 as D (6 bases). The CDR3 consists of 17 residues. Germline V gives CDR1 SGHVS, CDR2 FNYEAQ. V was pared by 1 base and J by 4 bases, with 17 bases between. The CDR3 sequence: CASSLVVGDKVNQPQHF. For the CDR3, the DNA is TGTGCCAGCAGCTTAGTTGTCGGGGACAAGGTAAATCAGCCCCAGCATTTT.

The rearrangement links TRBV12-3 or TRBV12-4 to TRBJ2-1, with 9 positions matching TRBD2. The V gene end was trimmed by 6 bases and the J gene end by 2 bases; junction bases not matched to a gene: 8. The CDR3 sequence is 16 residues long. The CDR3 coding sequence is TGTGCCAGCAGGGTCTCCTCTAGCGGGGCCTACAATGAGCAGTTCTTC. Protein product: CASRVSSSGAYNEQFF.

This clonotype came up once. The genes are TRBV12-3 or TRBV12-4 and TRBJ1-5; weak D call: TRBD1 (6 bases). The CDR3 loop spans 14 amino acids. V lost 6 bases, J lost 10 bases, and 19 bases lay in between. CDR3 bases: TGTGCCAGCAGCAACAGGGACGGATTACAACCCCAGCATTTT. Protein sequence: CASSNRDGLQPQHF.

CDR3 DNA: TGCAGCGTTGATATGTCAGTCTATGGCTACACCTTC. This translates into CSVDMSVYGYTF. The genes are TRBV29-1 and TRBJ1-2; D is ambiguous. This CDR3 spans 12 amino acids. Germline assignment: CDR1 SQVTM and CDR2 ANQGSEA. The germline V and J ends were trimmed by 3 bases and 4 bases, with 9 bases remaining between them.

In DNA, the CDR3 is TGTGCCAGTAGTATCGAAGGGCCAATACTTGATCAGCCCCAGCATTTT. The encoded protein is CASSIEGPILDQPQHF. The rearrangement uses TRBV19 and TRBJ1-5; D not certain. The CDR3 covers 16 residues. Germline V gene sequence: CDR1 LNHDA, CDR2 SQIVND (reference sequence). The V end lost 3 bases, the J end lost 5 bases, and 17 bases lay between the germline ends.

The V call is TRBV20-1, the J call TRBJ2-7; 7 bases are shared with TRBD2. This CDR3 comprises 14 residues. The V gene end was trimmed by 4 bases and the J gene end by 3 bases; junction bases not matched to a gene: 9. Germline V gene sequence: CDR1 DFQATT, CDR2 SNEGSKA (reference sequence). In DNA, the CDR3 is TGCAGTGCTACGACGGGGGGATCTCACTACGAGCAGTACTTC. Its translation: CSATTGGSHYEQYF.

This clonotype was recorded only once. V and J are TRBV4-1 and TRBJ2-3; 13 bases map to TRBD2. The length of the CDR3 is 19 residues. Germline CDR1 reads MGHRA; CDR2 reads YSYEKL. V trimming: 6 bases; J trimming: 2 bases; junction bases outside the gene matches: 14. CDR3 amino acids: CASRLRLAGGVLTTDTQYF. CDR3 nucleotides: TGCGCCAGCAGGCTGCGACTAGCGGGGGGCGTTTTAACCACAGATACGCAGTATTTT.

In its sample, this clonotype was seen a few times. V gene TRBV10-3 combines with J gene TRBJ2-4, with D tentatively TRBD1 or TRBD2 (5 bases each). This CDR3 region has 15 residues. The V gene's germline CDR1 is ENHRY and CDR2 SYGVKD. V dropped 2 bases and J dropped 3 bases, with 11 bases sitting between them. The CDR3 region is CAISEGGYDKNIQYF. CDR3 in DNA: TGTGCCATCAGTGAGGGGGGTTATGACAAAAACATTCAGTACTTC.

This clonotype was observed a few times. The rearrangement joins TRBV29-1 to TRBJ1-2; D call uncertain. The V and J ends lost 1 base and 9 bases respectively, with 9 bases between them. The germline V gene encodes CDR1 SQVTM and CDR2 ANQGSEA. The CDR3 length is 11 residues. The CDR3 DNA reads TGCAGCGTTGAAGTTGGGGATCGCTACACCTTC. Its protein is CSVEVGDRYTF.

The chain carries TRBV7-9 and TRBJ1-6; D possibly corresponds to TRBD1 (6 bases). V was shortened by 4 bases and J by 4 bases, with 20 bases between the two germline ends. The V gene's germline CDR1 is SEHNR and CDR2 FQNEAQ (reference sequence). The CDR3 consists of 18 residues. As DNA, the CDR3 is TGTGCCAGCAGCTCGGCCCGGGGGGCTCGAACTTATAATTCACCCCTCCACTTT. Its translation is CASSSARGARTYNSPLHF.

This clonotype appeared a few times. CDR3 residues: CASSETSGTDTQYF. The CDR3 DNA is TGTGCCAGCAGTGAGACTAGCGGCACAGATACGCAGTATTTT. This chain links TRBV6-6 with TRBJ2-3, with 8 bases matching TRBD2. Unmatched junction bases numbered 2, after V lost 5 bases and J lost 1 base. Germline loops: CDR1 MNHNY, CDR2 SVGAGI (reference sequence). The CDR3 loop spans 14 amino acids.

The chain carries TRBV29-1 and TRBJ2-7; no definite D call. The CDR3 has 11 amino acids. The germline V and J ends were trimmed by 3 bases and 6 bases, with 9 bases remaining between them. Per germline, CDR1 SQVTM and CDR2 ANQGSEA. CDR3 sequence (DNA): TGCAGCGTTGACTCTGGCGCCGAGCAGTACTTC. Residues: CSVDSGAEQYF.

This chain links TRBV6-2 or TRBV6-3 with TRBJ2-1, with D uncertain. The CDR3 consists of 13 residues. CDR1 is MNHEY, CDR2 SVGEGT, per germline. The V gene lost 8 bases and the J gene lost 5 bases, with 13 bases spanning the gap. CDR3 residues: CASGQLFNNEQFF. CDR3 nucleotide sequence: TGTGCCAGCGGCCAACTATTTAACAATGAGCAGTTCTTC.

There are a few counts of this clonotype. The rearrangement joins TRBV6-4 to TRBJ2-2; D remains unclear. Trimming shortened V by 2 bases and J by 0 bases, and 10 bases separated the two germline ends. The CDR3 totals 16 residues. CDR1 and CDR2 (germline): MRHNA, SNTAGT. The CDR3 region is CASSDLPRANTGELFF. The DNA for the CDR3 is TGTGCCAGCAGTGACCTCCCCCGGGCGAACACCGGGGAGCTGTTTTTT.

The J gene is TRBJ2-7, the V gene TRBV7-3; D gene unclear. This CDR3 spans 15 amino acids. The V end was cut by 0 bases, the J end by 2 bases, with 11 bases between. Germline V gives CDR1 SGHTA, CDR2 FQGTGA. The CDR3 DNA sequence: TGTGCCAGCAGCTTAACAGGTGGAGCGACCTACGAGCAGTACTTC. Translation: CASSLTGGATYEQYF.

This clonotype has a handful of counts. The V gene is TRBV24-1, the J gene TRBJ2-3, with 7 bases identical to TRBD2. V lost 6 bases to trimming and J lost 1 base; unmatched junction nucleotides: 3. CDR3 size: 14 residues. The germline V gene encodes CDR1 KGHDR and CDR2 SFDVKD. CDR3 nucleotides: TGTGCCACCAGTACTCGGGGGGGCACAGATACGCAGTATTTT. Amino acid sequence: CATSTRGGTDTQYF.

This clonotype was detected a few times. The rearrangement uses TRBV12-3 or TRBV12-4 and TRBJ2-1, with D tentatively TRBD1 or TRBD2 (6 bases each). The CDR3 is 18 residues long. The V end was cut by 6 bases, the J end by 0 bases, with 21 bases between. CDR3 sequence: CASRGGLSGRSSYNEQFF. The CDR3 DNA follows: TGTGCCAGCAGGGGGGGCCTCTCGGGGAGAAGCTCCTACAATGAGCAGTTCTTC.

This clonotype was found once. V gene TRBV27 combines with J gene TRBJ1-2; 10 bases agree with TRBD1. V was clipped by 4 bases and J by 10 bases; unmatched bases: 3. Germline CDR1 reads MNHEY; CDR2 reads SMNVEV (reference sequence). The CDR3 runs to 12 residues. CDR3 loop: CASSWTGGHYTF. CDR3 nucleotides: TGTGCCAGCAGTTGGACAGGGGGACACTACACCTTC.

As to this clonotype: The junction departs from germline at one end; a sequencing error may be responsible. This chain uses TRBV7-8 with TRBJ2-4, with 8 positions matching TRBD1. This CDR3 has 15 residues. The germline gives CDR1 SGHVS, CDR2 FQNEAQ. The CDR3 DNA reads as TGTGCCAGCAGTTTAGACAGGGGCTTAGTGGAGGAGCAGTACTTC. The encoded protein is CASSLDRGLVEEQYF.

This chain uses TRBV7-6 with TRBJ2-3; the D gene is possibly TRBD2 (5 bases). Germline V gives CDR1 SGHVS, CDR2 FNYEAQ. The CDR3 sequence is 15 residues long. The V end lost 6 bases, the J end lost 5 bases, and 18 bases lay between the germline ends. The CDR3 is CASSRRGSREDTQYF. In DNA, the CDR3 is TGTGCCAGCAGTCGACGGGGATCCCGAGAAGATACGCAGTATTTT.

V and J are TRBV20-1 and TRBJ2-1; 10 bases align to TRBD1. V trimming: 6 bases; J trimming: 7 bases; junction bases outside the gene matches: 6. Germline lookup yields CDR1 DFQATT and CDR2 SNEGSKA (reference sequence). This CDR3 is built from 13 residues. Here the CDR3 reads CSAVTGQGNEQFF. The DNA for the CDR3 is TGCAGTGCCGTCACGGGACAGGGGAATGAGCAGTTCTTC.

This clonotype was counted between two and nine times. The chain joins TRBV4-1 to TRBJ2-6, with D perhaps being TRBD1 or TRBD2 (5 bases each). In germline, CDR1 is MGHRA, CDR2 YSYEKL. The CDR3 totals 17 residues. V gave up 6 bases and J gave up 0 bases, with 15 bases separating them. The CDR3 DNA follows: TGCGCCAGCAGAGAACCGGGACGTAGCTCTGGGGCCAACGTCCTGACTTTC. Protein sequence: CASREPGRSSGANVLTF.